This T cell receptor beta chain was sequenced during a study of patients and donors after allogeneic stem cell transplantation. One entry per CDR3 protein, called by TCRdb with MiXCR from the RT-PCR reads. In the table there are 90,000 to 120,000 distinct CDR3 sequences, 35% of which are singletons. The CDR3 length is 13 residues. Trimming stripped 2 bases from V and 8 bases from J, with 10 bases between. CDR1 SGHTA and CDR2 FQGNSA come from the germline V gene. This TCR came from a human donor who was either an allogeneic HSCT recipient or a stem cell or donor lymphocyte infusion donor (not recorded which). It is not recorded whose cells these are; they may come from a transplant donor. Sequencing was done on a sample of blood, either unsorted or a sorted T cell fraction (not recorded which). This rearrangement joins TRBV7-2 to TRBJ2-1, with D perhaps TRBD1 or TRBD2 (5 bases each). Here the CDR3 DNA reads TGTGCCAGCAGCTTAAGGACGGGACATGAGCAGTTCTTC. It yields the protein CASSLRTGHEQFF.